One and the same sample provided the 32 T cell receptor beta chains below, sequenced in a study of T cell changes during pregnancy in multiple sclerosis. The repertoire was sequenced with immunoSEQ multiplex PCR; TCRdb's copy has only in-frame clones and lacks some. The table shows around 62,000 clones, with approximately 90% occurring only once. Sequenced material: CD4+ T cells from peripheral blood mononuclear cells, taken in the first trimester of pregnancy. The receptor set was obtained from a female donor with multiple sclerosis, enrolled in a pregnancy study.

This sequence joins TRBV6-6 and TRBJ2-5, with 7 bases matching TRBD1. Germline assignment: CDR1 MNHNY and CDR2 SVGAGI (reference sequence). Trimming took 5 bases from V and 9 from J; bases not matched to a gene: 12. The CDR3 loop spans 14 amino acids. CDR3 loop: CASSGLDRPMPQYF. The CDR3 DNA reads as TGTGCCAGCAGTGGCCTGGACAGGCCGATGCCCCAGTACTTC.

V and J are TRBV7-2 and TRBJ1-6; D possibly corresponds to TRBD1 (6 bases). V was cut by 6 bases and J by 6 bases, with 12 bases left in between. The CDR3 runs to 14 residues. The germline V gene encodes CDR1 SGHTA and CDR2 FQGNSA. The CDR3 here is CASSFRQANSPLHF. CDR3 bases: TGTGCCAGCAGTTTTCGACAGGCTAATTCACCCCTCCACTTT.

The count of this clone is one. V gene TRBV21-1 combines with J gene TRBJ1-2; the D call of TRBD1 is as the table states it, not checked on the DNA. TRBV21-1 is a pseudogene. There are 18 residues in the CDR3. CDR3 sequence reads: CASSEKPQGAPLGYGYTF. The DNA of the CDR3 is TGTGCCAGCAGCGAAAAACCGCAGGGGGCTCCTCTGGGCTATGGCTACACCTTC.

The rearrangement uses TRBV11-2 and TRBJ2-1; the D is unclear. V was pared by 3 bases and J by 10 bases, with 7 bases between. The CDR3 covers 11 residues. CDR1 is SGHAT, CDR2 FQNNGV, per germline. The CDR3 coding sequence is TGTGCCAGCAGCTTTAGGAGAGAGCAGTTCTTC. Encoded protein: CASSFRREQFF.

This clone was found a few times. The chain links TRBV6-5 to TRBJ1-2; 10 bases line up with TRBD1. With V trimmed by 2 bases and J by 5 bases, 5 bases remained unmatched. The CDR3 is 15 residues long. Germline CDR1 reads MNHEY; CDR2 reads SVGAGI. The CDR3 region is CASSYDRGRGYGYTF. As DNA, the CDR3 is TGTGCCAGCAGTTACGACAGGGGGCGCGGGTATGGCTACACCTTC.

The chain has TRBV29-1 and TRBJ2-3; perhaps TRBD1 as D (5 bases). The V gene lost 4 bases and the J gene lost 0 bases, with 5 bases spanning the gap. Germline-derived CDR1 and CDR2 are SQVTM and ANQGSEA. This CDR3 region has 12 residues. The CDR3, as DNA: TGCAGCGTTGGGACAAGCACAGATACGCAGTATTTT. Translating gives CSVGTSTDTQYF.

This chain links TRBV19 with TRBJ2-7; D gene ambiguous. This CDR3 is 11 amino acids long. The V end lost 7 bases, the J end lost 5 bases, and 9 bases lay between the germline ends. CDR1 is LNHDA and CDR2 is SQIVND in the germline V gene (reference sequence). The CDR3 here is CASKWAHEQYF. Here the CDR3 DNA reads TGTGCCAGTAAATGGGCCCACGAGCAGTACTTC.

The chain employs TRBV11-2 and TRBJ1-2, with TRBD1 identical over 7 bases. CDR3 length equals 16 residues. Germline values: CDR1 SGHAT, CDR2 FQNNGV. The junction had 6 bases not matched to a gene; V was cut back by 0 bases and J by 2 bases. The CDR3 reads CASSLDPGTANYGYTF. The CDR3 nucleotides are TGTGCCAGCAGCTTAGATCCTGGGACAGCAAACTATGGCTACACCTTC.

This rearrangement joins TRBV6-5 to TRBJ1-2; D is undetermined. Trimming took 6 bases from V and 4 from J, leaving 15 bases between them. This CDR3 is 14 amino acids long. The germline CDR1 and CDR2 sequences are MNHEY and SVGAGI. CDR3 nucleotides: TGTGCCAGCAGCCCTATCGACGGGATCTATGGCTACACCTTC. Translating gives CASSPIDGIYGYTF.

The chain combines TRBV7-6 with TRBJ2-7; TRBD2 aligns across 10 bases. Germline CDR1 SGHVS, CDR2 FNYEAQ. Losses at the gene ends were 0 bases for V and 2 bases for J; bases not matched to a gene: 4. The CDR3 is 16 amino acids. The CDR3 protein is CASSLASGGTTYEQYF. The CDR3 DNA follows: TGTGCCAGCAGCTTAGCTAGCGGGGGGACCACCTACGAGCAGTACTTC.

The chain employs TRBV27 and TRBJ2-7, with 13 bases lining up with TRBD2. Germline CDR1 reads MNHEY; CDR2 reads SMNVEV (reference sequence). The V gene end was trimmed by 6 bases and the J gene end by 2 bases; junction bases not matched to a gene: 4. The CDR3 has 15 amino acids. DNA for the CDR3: TGTGCCAGCAGAAAAGGGACTAGCGGGGCCTACGAGCAGTACTTC. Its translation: CASRKGTSGAYEQYF.

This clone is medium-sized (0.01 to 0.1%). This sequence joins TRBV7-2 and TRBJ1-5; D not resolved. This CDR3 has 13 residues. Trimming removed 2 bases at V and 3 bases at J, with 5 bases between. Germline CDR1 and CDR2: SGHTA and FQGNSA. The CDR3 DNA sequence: TGTGCCAGCAGCTTATTAGACAATCAGCCCCAGCATTTT. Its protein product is CASSLLDNQPQHF.

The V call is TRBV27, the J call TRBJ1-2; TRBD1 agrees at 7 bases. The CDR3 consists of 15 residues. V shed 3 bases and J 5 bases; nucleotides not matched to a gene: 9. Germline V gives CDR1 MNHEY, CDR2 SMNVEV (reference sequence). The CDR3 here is CASSFRLEGAYGYTF. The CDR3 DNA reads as TGTGCCAGCAGTTTCAGGTTGGAGGGGGCGTATGGCTACACCTTC.

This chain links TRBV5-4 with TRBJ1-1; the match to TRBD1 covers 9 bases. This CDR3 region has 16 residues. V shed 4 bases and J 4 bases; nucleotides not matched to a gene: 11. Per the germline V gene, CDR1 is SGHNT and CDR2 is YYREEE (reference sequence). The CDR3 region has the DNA TGTGCCAGCAGCCCCCAGACCGGGACAGGGAGCACTGAAGCTTTCTTT. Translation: CASSPQTGTGSTEAFF.

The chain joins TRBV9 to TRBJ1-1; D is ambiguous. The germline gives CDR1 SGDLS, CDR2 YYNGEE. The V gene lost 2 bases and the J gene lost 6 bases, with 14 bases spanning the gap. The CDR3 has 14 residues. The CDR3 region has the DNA TGTGCCAGCAGCGTTTATCCAATGACTGCTGAAGCTTTCTTT. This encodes CASSVYPMTAEAFF.

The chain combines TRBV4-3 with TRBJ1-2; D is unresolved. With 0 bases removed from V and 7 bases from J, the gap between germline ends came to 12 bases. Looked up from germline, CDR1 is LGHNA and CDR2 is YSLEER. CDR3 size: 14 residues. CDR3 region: CASSQELGSSGYTF. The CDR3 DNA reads TGCGCCAGCAGCCAAGAATTGGGTTCTAGTGGCTACACCTTC.

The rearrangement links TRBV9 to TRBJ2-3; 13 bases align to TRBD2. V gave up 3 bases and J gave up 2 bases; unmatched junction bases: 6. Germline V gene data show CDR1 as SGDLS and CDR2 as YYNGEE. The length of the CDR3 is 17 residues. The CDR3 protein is CASSAGGTSGVTDTQYF. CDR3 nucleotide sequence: TGTGCCAGCAGCGCCGGCGGGACTAGCGGGGTCACAGATACGCAGTATTTT.

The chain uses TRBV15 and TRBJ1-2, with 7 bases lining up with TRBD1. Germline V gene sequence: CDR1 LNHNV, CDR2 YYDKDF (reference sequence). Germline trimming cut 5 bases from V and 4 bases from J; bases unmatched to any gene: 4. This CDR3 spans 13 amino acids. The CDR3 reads CATSLEGAYGYTF. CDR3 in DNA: TGTGCCACCAGCCTAGAGGGGGCCTATGGCTACACCTTC. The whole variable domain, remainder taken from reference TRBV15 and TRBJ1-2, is DAMVIQNPRYQVTQFGKPVTLSCSQTLNHNVMYWYQQKSSQAPKLLFHYYDKDFNNEADTPDNFQSRRPNTSFCFLDIRSPGLGDTAMYLCATSLEGAYGYTFGSGTRLTVV.

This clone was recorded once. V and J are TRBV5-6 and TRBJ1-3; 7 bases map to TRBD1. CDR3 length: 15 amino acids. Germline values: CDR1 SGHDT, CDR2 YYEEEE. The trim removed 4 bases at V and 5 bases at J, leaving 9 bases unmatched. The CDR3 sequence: CASSPPDRARNTIYF. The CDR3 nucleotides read TGTGCCAGCAGCCCGCCCGACAGGGCTAGAAACACCATATATTTT.

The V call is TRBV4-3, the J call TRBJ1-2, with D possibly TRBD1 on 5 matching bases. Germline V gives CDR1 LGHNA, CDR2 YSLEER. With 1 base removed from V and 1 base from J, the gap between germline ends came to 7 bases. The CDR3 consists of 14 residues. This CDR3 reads CASSQVGRNYGYTF. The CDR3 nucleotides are TGCGCCAGCAGCCAAGTGGGGCGTAACTATGGCTACACCTTC.

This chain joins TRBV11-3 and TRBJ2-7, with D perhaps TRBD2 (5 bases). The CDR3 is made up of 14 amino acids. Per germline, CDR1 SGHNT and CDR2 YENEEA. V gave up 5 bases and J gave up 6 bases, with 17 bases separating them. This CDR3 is CASSTEISGAEQYF. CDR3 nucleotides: TGTGCCAGCAGCACGGAGATAAGCGGAGCCGAGCAGTACTTC.

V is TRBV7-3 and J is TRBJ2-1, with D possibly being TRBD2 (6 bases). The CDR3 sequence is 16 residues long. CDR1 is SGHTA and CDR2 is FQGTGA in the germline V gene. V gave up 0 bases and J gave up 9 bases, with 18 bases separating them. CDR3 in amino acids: CASSLTGDSPESEQFF. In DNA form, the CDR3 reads TGTGCCAGCAGCTTAACGGGGGACTCCCCGGAGTCTGAGCAGTTCTTC.

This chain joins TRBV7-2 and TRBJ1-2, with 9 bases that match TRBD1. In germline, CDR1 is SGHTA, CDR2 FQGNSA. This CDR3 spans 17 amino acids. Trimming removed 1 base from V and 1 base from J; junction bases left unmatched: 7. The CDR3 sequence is CASSLGTGDSLNYGYTF. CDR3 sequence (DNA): TGTGCCAGCAGCTTAGGGACAGGGGATTCCCTTAACTATGGCTACACCTTC.

CDR3 DNA sequence: TGTGCCAGCAGCCAAGTGACAGGCTCTAACTATGGCTACACCTTC. Its protein product is CASSQVTGSNYGYTF. J is TRBJ1-2 and V is TRBV14, with D possibly TRBD1 on 6 matching bases. V lost 1 base and J 0 bases, leaving 9 bases between the germline ends. The CDR3 is made up of 15 amino acids. Germline values: CDR1 SGHDN, CDR2 FVKESK.

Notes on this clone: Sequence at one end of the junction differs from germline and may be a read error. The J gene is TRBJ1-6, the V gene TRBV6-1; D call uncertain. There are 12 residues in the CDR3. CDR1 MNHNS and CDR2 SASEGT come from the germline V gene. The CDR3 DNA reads TGTGCCAGCACTGAATCACAGCCACCCCTCCACTTT. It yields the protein CASTESQPPLHF.

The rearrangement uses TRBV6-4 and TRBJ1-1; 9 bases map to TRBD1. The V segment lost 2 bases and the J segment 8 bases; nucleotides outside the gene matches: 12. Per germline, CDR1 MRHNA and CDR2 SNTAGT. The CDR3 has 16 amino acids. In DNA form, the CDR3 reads TGTGCCAGCAGTGACCTTCCGGGACAGGGTTCCAGCGAAGCTTTCTTT. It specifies CASSDLPGQGSSEAFF.

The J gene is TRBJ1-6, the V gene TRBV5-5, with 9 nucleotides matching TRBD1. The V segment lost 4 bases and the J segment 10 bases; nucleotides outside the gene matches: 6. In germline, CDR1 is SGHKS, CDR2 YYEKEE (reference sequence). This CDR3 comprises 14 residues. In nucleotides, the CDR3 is TGTGCCAGCAGCCCCGACAGGGGGTTCTCACCCCTCCACTTT. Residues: CASSPDRGFSPLHF.

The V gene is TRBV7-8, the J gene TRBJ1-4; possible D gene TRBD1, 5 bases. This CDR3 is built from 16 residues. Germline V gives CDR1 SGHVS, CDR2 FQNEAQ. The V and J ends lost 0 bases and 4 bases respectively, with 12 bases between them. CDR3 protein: CASSLALAGNNEKLFF. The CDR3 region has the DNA TGTGCCAGCAGCTTAGCGCTGGCAGGGAATAATGAAAAACTGTTTTTT. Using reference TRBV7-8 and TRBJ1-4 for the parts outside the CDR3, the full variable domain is GAGVSQSPRYKVAKRGQDVALRCDPISGHVSLFWYQQALGQGPEFLTYFQNEAQLDKSGLPSDRFFAERPEGSVSTLKIQRTQQEDSAVYLCASSLALAGNNEKLFFGSGTQLSVL.

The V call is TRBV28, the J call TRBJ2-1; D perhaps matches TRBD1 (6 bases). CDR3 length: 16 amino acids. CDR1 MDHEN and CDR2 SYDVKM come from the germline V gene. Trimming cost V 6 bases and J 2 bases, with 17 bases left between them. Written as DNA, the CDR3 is TGTGCCAGCAGCCCCGTAGAGGGACAAACCTACAATGAGCAGTTCTTC. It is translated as CASSPVEGQTYNEQFF.

CDR3 protein: CASSETGGGVEQYF. CDR3 bases: TGTGCCAGCAGTGAAACGGGGGGCGGGGTCGAGCAGTACTTC. J is TRBJ2-7 and V is TRBV2; D might be TRBD2 (7 bases). The CDR3 extends over 14 amino acids. V shed 2 bases and J shed 6 bases, with 14 bases lying between them. CDR1 is SNHLY, CDR2 FYNNEI, per germline.

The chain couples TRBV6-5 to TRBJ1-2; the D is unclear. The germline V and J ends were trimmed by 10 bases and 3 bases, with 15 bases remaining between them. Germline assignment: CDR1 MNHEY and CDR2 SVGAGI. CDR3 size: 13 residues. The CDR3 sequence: CATPGRSYYGYTF. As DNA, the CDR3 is TGTGCCACCCCTGGCCGGAGTTACTATGGCTACACCTTC.

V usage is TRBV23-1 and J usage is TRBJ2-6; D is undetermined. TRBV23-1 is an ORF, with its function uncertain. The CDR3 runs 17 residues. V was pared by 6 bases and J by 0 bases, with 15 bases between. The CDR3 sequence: CASSPLACYSGANVLTF. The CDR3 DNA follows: TGCGCCAGCAGCCCCCTGGCTTGTTACTCTGGGGCCAACGTCCTGACTTTC.